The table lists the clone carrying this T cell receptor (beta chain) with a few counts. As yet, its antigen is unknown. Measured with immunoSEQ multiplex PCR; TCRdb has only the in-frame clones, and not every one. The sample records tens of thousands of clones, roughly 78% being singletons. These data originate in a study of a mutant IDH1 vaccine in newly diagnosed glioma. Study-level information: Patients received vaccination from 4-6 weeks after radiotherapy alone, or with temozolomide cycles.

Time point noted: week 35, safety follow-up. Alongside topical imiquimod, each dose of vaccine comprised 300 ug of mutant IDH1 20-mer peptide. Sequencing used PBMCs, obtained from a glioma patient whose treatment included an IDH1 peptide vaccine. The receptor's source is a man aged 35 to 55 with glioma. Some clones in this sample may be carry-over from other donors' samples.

The CDR3 nucleotides are TGTGCCAGCAGTGAAGTGTCAGGGGATTCACCCCTCCACTTT. This gives the protein CASSEVSGDSPLHF. The chain is built from TRBV6-1 and TRBJ1-6; a possible D gene is TRBD1 (6 bases). V was pared by 1 base and J by 8 bases, with 9 bases between. Germline CDR1 MNHNS, CDR2 SASEGT. The CDR3 is 14 residues long.